Sequencing of this TCR beta chain was carried out in a study of shared T cell receptors in the human thymus (dated by TCRdb to the early 2020s). Regarding the study in general: The study examined how self-reactive, shared T-cell receptor alpha chains are generated in the human thymus.

The germline V gene sets CDR1 to SGHDT and CDR2 to YYEEEE. The CDR3, from cysteine to phenylalanine, totals 13 residues. The DNA shown is the 39-base CDR3, in frame from base 1. V ends up 4 bases short and J 9 bases short, with an unmatched junction base count of 9. Preparation of the library involved the immunoSEQ multiplex PCR assay. Here the immuneACCESS table is served through TCRdb, limited to in-frame sequences with V and J called. Missing clones are a known gap in these copies; in checked studies unresolved V genes cover under half, and the rest lacks a known reason. Across this sample there are under 700,000 clones, with around 78% seen only once. Clones ranked in the top ten supply 0.013% of the sample. Concerning this clone itself: Which antigen it targets is not known. Qualities for individual bases were not recorded, and no much larger clone is one base off.

These data also formed part of another study, on human thymus T cells. Taken from the second paper: The donors were immunologically healthy infants in Finland who had open corrective cardiac surgery for congenital heart defects. Thymus tissue was collected as surgical resects that were removed during corrective cardiac surgery. Usage of V and J gene segments appeared to be biased in both the thymic and the peripheral blood repertoires. Highly overlapping thymic TCR repertoires among unrelated individuals were reported in the related research. The study characterized TCR alpha and beta repertoires from eight infant thymus samples and a few related peripheral blood samples. Donor ages ranging from roughly 6 to 244 days were recorded, and over 5 male and a couple of female infants were included in the cohort. Thymocytes were freed from the tissue by mechanical means and kept at -70 degrees C as pellets of roughly 9-30 million cells. Genomic DNA was extracted from frozen cell pellets with a QIAsymphony instrument. TCRB and TCRAD loci were amplified from a standardized quantity of quality-controlled genomic DNA using the immunoSEQ multiplex PCR assay. The V(D)J region was spanned by amplicons of a length sufficient to cover the CDR3 and to identify V and J genes. Through the commercial immunoSEQ service, the amplicons were sequenced on an Illumina platform. Corrections for primer bias and sequencing errors followed previously described methods, while TCRAD and TCRB definitions were based on the IMGT database. The repertoires were analysed using immunoSEQ Analyzer 3.0 and VDJTools for basic statistics, V/J segment usage, diversity estimates, rarefaction and pairwise overlap. To estimate diversity, the Chao1, ChaoE, Efron-Thisted, Shannon and inverse Simpson indices were applied, and diversity was also estimated on datasets down-sampled to the smallest sample. Repertoire overlap used strict matching of CDR3 nucleotide sequence, V gene and J gene, with Jaccard-based multidimensional scaling clustering. Thymus samples yielded on average around 810,000 unique TCRB clonotypes, compared with around 84,000 from blood samples.

The chain joins TRBV5-6 to TRBJ2-5; the junction holds 7 bases that match TRBD2. The sequence derives from a boy younger than two with a congenital heart defect. Donor details come from another sample of the same person, matched by shared clones. Material: thymocytes. Here is the DNA: TGTGCCAGCAGCCTGGAGAGACGGGGGGCCCAGTACTTC. This yields the protein CASSLERRGAQYF.